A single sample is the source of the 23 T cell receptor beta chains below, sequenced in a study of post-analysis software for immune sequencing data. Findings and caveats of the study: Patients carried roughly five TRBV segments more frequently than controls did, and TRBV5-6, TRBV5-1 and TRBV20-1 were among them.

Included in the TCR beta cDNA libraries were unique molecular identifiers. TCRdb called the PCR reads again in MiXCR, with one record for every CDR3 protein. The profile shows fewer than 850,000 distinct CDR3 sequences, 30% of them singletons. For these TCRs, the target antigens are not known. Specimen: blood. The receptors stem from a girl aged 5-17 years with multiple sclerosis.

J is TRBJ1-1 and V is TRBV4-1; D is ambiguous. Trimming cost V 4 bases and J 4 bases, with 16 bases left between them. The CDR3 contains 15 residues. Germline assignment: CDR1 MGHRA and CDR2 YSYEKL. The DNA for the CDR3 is TGCGCCAGCAGCCGCTCGGCAAGTTTGAGCACTGAAGCTTTCTTT. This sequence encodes CASSRSASLSTEAFF.

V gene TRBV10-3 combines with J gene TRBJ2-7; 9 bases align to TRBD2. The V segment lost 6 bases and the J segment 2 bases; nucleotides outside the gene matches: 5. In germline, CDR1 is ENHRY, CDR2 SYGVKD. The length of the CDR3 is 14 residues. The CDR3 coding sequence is TGTGCCATCAGCCCGGGACTAGCCACCTACGAGCAGTACTTC. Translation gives CAISPGLATYEQYF.

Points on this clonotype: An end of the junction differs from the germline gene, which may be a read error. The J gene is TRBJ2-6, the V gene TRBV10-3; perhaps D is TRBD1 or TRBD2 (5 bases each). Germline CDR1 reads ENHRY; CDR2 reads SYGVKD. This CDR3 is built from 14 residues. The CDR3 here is CAISEDRGANVLTF. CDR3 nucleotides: TGTGCCATCAGCGAGGATAGAGGGGCGAACGTCCTGACTTTC.

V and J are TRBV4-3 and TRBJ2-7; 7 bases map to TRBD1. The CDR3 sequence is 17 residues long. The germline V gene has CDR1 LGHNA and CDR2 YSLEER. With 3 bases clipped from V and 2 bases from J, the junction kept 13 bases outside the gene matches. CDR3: CASSHIPGTVFPYEQYF. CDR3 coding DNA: TGCGCCAGCAGCCACATTCCCGGGACAGTATTTCCCTACGAGCAGTACTTC.

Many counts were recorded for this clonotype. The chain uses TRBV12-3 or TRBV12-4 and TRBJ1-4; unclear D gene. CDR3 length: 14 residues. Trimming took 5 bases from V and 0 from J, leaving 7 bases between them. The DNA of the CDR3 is TGTGCCAGCAGTCCTCGTGCAACTAATGAAAAACTGTTTTTT. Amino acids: CASSPRATNEKLFF.

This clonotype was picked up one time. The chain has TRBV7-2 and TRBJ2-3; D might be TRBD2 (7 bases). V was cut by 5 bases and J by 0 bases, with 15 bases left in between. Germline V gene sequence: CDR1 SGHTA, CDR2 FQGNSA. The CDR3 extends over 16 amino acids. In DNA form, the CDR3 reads TGTGCCAGCAGCCCAGAAGGGGGGGGGAGCACAGATACGCAGTATTTT. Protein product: CASSPEGGGSTDTQYF.

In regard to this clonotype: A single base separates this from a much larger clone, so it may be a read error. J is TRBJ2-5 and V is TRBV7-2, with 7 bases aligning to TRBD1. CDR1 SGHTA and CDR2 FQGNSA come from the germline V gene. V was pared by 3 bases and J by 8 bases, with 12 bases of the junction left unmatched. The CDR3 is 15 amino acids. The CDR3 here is CASSFDTGVPGTQYF. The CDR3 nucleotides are TGTGCCAGCAGCTTCGATACAGGGGTCCCAGGAACCCAGTACTTC.

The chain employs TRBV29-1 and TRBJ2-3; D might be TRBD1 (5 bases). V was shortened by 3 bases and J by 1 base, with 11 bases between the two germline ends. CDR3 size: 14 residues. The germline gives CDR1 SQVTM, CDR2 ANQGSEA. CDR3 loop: CSVDGRVGTDTQYF. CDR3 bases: TGCAGCGTTGACGGCAGGGTCGGCACAGATACGCAGTATTTT.

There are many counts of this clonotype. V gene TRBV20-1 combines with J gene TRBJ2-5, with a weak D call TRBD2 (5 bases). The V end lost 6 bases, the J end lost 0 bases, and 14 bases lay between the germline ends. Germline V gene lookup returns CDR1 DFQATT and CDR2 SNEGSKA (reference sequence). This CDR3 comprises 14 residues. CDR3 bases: TGCAGTGCAACTCGGACTTCGTACCAAGAGACCCAGTACTTC. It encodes CSATRTSYQETQYF.

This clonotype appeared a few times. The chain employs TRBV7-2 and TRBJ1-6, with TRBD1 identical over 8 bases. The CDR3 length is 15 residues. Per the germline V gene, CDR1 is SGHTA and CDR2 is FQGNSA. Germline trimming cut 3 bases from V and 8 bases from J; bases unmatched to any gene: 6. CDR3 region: CASSFLGTGDSPLHF. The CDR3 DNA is TGTGCCAGCAGCTTTCTCGGGACAGGTGATTCACCCCTCCACTTT. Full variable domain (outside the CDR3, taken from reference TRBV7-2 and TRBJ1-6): GAGVSQSPSNKVTEKGKDVELRCDPISGHTALYWYRQSLGQGLEFLIYFQGNSAPDKSGLPSDRFSAERTGGSVSTLTIQRTQQEDSAVYLCASSFLGTGDSPLHFGNGTRLTVT.

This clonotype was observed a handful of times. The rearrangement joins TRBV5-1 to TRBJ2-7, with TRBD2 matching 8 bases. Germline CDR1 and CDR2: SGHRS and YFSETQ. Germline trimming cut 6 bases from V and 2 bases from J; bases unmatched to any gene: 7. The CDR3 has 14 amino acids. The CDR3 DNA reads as TGCGCCAGCATGGCTCGAGCGGGAGCCTACGAGCAGTACTTC. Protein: CASMARAGAYEQYF.

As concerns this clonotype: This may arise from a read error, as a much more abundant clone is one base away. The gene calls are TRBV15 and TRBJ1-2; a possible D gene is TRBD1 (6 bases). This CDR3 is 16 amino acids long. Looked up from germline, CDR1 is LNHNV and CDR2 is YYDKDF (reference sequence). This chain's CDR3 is CATSGDGGATAYGYTF. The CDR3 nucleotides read TGTGCCACCAGCGGAGATGGGGGGGCGACGGCCTATGGCTACACCTTC.

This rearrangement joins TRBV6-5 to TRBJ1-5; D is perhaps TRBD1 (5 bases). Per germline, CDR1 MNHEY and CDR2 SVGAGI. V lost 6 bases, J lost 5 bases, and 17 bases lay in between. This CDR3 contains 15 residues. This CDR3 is CASSPHRTLYQPQHF. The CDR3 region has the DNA TGTGCCAGCAGCCCCCACAGGACGCTCTATCAGCCCCAGCATTTT.

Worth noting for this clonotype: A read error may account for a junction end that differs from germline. The DNA of the CDR3 is TGTGCCGGCAGCTTAGGGGGACTAGCGGTCACAGATACGCAGTATTTT. Its translation: CAGSLGGLAVTDTQYF. This chain links TRBV7-9 with TRBJ2-3; 11 nucleotides agree with TRBD2. This CDR3 region has 16 residues. CDR1 and CDR2 from the germline V gene are SEHNR and FQNEAQ (reference sequence). The entire variable domain, with the rest obtained from reference TRBV7-9 and TRBJ2-3, is as follows: DTGVSQNPRHKITKRGQNVTFRCDPISEHNRLYWYRQTLGQGPEFLTYFQNEAQLEKSRLLSDRFSAERPKGSFSTLEIQRTEQGDSAMYLCAGSLGGLAVTDTQYFGPGTRLTVL.

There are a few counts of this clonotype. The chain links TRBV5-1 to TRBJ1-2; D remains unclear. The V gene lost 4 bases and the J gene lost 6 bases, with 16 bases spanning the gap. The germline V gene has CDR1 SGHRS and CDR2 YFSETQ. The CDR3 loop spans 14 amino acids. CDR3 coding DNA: TGCGCCAGCAGCCCGGCCCCAGGATTGAATGGCTACACCTTC. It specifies CASSPAPGLNGYTF. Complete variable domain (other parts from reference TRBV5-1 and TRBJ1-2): KAGVTQTPRYLIKTRGQQVTLSCSPISGHRSVSWYQQTPGQGLQFLFEYFSETQRNKGNFPGRFSGRQFSNSRSEMNVSTLELGDSALYLCASSPAPGLNGYTFGSGTRLTVV.

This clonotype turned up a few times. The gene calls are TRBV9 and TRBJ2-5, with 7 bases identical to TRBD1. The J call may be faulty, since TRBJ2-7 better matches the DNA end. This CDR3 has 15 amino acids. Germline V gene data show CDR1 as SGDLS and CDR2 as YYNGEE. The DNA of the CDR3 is TGTGCCAGCAGCGCTTCCGGGACAGCGACCACCGAGCAGTACTTC. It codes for CASSASGTATTEQYF.

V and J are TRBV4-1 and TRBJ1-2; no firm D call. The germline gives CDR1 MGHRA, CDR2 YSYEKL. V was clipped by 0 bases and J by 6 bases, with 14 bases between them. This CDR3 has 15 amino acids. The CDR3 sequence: CASSQDLAASDGYTF. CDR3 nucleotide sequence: TGCGCCAGCAGCCAAGATCTGGCAGCGTCCGATGGCTACACCTTC.

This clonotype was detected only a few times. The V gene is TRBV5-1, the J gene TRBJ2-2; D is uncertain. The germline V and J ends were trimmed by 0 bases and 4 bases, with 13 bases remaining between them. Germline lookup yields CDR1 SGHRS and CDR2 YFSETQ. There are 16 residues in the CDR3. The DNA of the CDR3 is TGCGCCAGCAGCTTGGTAGGCGCCCGGGTCACCGGGGAGCTGTTTTTT. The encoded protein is CASSLVGARVTGELFF.

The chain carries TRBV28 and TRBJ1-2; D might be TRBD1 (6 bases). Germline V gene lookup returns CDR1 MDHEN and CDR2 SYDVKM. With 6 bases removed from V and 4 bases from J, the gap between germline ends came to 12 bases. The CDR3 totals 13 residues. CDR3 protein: CASRAGASYGYTF. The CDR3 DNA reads TGTGCCAGCAGGGCAGGGGCTTCCTATGGCTACACCTTC.

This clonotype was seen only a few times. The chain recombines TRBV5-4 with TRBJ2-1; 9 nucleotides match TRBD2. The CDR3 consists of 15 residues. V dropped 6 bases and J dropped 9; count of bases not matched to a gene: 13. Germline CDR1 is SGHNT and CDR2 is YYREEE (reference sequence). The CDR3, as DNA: TGTGCCAGCATAGGGGCTAGCGGGAAATCCTTTGAGCAGTTCTTC. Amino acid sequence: CASIGASGKSFEQFF.

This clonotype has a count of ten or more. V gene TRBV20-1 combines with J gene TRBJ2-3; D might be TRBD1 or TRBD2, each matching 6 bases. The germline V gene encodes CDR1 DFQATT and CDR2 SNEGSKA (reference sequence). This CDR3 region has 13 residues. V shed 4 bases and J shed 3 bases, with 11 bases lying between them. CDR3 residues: CSAKGGRTDTQYF. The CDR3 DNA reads TGCAGTGCTAAGGGGGGCAGAACAGATACGCAGTATTTT.

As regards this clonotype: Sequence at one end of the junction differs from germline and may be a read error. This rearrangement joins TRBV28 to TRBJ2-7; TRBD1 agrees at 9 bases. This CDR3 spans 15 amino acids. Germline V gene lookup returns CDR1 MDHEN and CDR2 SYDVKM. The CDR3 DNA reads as TGTGCCAGCAAACGAACAGGGGGCTGGTCCTACGAGCATTACTTC. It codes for CASKRTGGWSYEHYF.

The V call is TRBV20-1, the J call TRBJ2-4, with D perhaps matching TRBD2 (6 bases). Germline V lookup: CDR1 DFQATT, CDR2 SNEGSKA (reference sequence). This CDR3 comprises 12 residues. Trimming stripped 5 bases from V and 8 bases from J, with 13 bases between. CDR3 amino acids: CSALRGGDIQYF. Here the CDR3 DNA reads TGCAGTGCTCTAAGGGGAGGAGACATTCAGTACTTC.